Shown below are 8 T cell receptor beta chains from a single sample sequenced in a study of shared clonotypes between healthy human individuals. The protocol was immunoSEQ multiplex PCR, while the TCRdb copy is restricted to in-frame clones and leaves out a portion. The table includes about 2.2 million clones, just under 95% detected once. In the naive CD8 group, cells lacked CD45RO and were positively selected for CCR7, so terminally differentiated effector memory CD45RA+ cells were left out. Sequencing was performed on naive CD8+ T cells from PBMCs. Receptor source: a young man in good health. Some clones in this sample may be carry-over from other donors' samples.

The chain links TRBV11-2 to TRBJ2-7, with TRBD1 matching 9 bases. Germline trimming cut 0 bases from V and 2 bases from J; bases unmatched to any gene: 5. Per germline, CDR1 SGHAT and CDR2 FQNNGV. The CDR3 consists of 16 residues. For the CDR3, the DNA is TGTGCCAGCAGCTTAGATGTCGGGACAGGGACCTACGAGCAGTACTTC. Protein: CASSLDVGTGTYEQYF. Full variable domain (remainder filled in from reference TRBV11-2 and TRBJ2-7): EAGVAQSPRYKIIEKRQSVAFWCNPISGHATLYWYQQILGQGPKLLIQFQNNGVVDDSQLPKDRFSAERLKGVDSTLKIQPAKLEDSAVYLCASSLDVGTGTYEQYFGPGTRLTVT.

The rearrangement uses TRBV11-2 and TRBJ2-4; 9 bases fit TRBD1. The CDR3 length is 16 residues. Per the germline V gene, CDR1 is SGHAT and CDR2 is FQNNGV. J gave up 1 base and V 5 bases, and 6 bases lay outside the gene matches. The CDR3 DNA is TGTGCCAGCAGCCGACGACAGGGGGAGGCCAAAAACATTCAGTACTTC. Translation: CASSRRQGEAKNIQYF.

The gene calls are TRBV7-6 and TRBJ2-7; D is tentatively TRBD1 or TRBD2 (5 bases each). V lost 1 base, J lost 2 bases, and 21 bases lay in between. The CDR3 spans 18 residues. Germline loops: CDR1 SGHVS, CDR2 FNYEAQ. The CDR3: CASSLEPPLGTLPYEQYF. CDR3 DNA: TGTGCCAGCAGCTTAGAGCCCCCTCTGGGGACCCTGCCCTACGAGCAGTACTTC.

This chain joins TRBV5-4 and TRBJ2-3; D is uncertain. CDR3 length equals 19 residues. V was cut by 0 bases and J by 1 base, with 21 bases left in between. CDR1 is SGHNT and CDR2 is YYREEE in the germline V gene (reference sequence). The CDR3 DNA reads TGTGCCAGCAGCTTGGGAACGATACCTCTCCCTCGGGGCACAGATACGCAGTATTTT. This codes for CASSLGTIPLPRGTDTQYF.

This chain joins TRBV29-1 and TRBJ2-7, with 9 positions matching TRBD2. The CDR3 is made up of 13 amino acids. Trimming cost V 5 bases and J 3 bases; bases outside gene matches: 5. Germline CDR1 SQVTM, CDR2 ANQGSEA. The DNA for the CDR3 is TGCAGCGTTATTAGCGGGAGCATCTACGAGCAGTACTTC. Protein: CSVISGSIYEQYF.

The gene calls are TRBV5-6 and TRBJ2-7, with D possibly being TRBD1 (6 bases). Deletions cut 4 bases from V and 1 base from J, with 15 bases between. Germline V gene sequence: CDR1 SGHDT, CDR2 YYEEEE. The CDR3 contains 15 residues. CDR3 sequence (DNA): TGTGCCAGCAGCCACCTCGGGACACCTTCCTACGAGCAGTACTTC. Its translation is CASSHLGTPSYEQYF. Looking up the rest from reference TRBV5-6 and TRBJ2-7 gives the full variable domain: DAGVTQSPTHLIKTRGQQVTLRCSPKSGHDTVSWYQQALGQGPQFIFQYYEEEERQRGNFPDRFSGHQFPNYSSELNVNALLLGDSALYLCASSHLGTPSYEQYFGPGTRLTVT.

V usage is TRBV6-1 and J usage is TRBJ2-1; no clear D. The V and J ends lost 6 bases and 12 bases respectively, with 15 bases between them. This CDR3 spans 12 amino acids. Germline V gene sequence: CDR1 MNHNS, CDR2 SASEGT. CDR3 sequence: CASRDGIFGQFF. Written as DNA, the CDR3 is TGTGCCAGCAGGGATGGAATTTTCGGGCAGTTCTTC.

The chain has TRBV5-1 and TRBJ1-2; the D gene is possibly TRBD1 (6 bases). Trimming cost V 5 bases and J 8 bases, with 13 bases left between them. The CDR3 contains 12 residues. The germline V gene has CDR1 SGHRS and CDR2 YFSETQ. CDR3 bases: TGCGCCAGCAGTCTGGGGGCAGAAGGCTACACCTTC. Protein product: CASSLGAEGYTF.